This TCR beta chain came from a study of cytomegalovirus exposure and HLA in healthy donors. Overall study results and limits: The study dropped some indistinguishable V segments, TRBV6-2 and TRBV6-3 among them. A reported reduction in N-insertions relative to the approximately 600-donor mean was seen in an Asian-associated ancestry cluster in a later analysis. In a later analysis, HLA-C alleles had the fewest associated TCRs, DRB1 alleles the most.

Donors sampled were nominally healthy, though unrecorded immune exposures were likely. As concerns this clone: What it recognizes is unknown.

Amplification used 60 Vbeta primers and 13 Jbeta primers. Profiled with immunoSEQ multiplex PCR; TCRdb holds only in-frame clones, not every one. Here the sample spans more than 100,000 clones, over 65% being singletons. In germline, CDR1 is MRHNA, CDR2 SNTAGT. The V and J ends lost 3 bases and 3 bases respectively, with 17 bases between them. The CDR3 loop spans 17 amino acids. The sequenced sample was PBMCs. This TCR was recovered from a man aged 35 to 55 in good health and CMV-seronegative. The rearrangement uses TRBV6-4 and TRBJ2-2; tentative D call: TRBD2 (6 bases). CDR3 residues: CASSERELARHTGELFF. The CDR3 region has the DNA TGTGCCAGCAGTGAACGTGAGCTAGCGAGGCACACCGGGGAGCTGTTTTTT.